This T cell receptor (beta chain) comes out of a study of cytomegalovirus exposure and HLA in healthy donors. Across the whole study: In a later analysis, the 110 or so validation repertoires were reported to have used the same platform as the approximately 670 first-cohort repertoires. General study results and limits: For cytomegalovirus status, the classifier reportedly gave diagnoses with high specificity and sensitivity. Listed as cytomegalovirus-associated were roughly 180 TCR beta chains.

Profiling relied on immunoSEQ multiplex PCR, and the TCRdb table lists in-frame clones only, not all of them. The sample yields fewer than 75,000 clones, approximately 95% seen once. Separation from the roughly 670-subject first cohort characterized the approximately 120-subject validation cohort, to which the donors belonged. Per the germline V gene, CDR1 is SGDLS and CDR2 is YYNGEE. V was cut by 3 bases and J by 1 base, with 20 bases left in between. There are 19 residues in the CDR3. As concerns this clone: Its specificity is unknown.

Sequencing used PBMCs. The chain employs TRBV9 and TRBJ2-6; a weak D match, TRBD1 (6 bases). The receptor was isolated from a man younger than 30 in good health and CMV-seronegative. The CDR3 region has the DNA TGTGCCAGCAGCGACTCCTCCGGGACAAAAGTATCTGGGGCCAACGTCCTGACTTTC. It yields the protein CASSDSSGTKVSGANVLTF.